The 26 T cell receptor beta chains below were found in one sample sequenced in a study of blood T cell repertoires in COVID-19. Profiled with immunoSEQ multiplex PCR; TCRdb holds only in-frame clones, not every one. This sample has hundreds of thousands of clones, with around 90% found just once. Sequenced sample: peripheral blood. These receptors were collected from a woman aged 40 to 50 with COVID-19, enrolled during active disease.

The V and J genes are TRBV3-1 (or the pseudogene TRBV3-2) and TRBJ1-2; D gene unclear. The CDR3 has 14 amino acids. From germline, CDR1 is LGHDT and CDR2 YNNKEL (reference sequence). The V end lost 1 base, the J end lost 5 bases, and 11 bases lay between the germline ends. The CDR3 DNA reads TGTGCCAGCAGCCAAGTGGAAGGACTGTATGGCTACACCTTC. Its protein is CASSQVEGLYGYTF.

This chain joins TRBV9 and TRBJ1-2; the match to TRBD1 covers 8 bases. This CDR3 is built from 17 residues. The germline V gene encodes CDR1 SGDLS and CDR2 YYNGEE. The V and J ends lost 0 bases and 0 bases, in that order; junction bases with no gene match: 7. The CDR3 sequence is CASSVVSGGSANYGYTF. CDR3 sequence (DNA): TGTGCCAGCAGCGTAGTGTCAGGGGGCTCTGCTAACTATGGCTACACCTTC.

The chain combines TRBV11-2 with TRBJ2-7; D is possibly TRBD2 (7 bases). V lost 0 bases, J lost 5 bases, and 14 bases lay in between. Germline V gene sequence: CDR1 SGHAT, CDR2 FQNNGV. The CDR3 has 15 amino acids. The CDR3 spells CASSLDGGARNEQYF. CDR3 DNA: TGTGCCAGCAGCTTAGATGGGGGGGCGAGGAACGAGCAGTACTTC.

The V and J genes are TRBV28 and TRBJ1-6; 7 bases agree with TRBD1. CDR3 length: 16 amino acids. Germline V gives CDR1 MDHEN, CDR2 SYDVKM. With V trimmed by 6 bases and J by 0 bases, 5 bases remained unmatched. CDR3 protein: CASRRGDSSYNSPLHF. In DNA form, the CDR3 reads TGTGCCAGCAGGAGGGGGGACAGCTCCTATAATTCACCCCTCCACTTT.

The chain has TRBV5-4 and TRBJ2-1, with 9 bases lining up with TRBD2. V gave up 4 bases and J gave up 5 bases; unmatched junction bases: 13. The CDR3 has 17 residues. Germline CDR1 is SGHNT and CDR2 is YYREEE (reference sequence). CDR3 residues: CASSQGLSGSYHNEQFF. CDR3 sequence (DNA): TGTGCCAGCAGCCAGGGCCTTAGCGGGAGTTACCACAATGAGCAGTTCTTC.

This chain joins TRBV6-5 and TRBJ2-5; D might be TRBD2 (6 bases). The germline gives CDR1 MNHEY, CDR2 SVGAGI. The CDR3 contains 15 residues. V dropped 7 bases and J dropped 2 bases, with 17 bases sitting between them. In DNA, the CDR3 is TGTGCCAGCAATCGACTAGGTTGGCTACAAGAGACCCAGTACTTC. Protein: CASNRLGWLQETQYF.

The chain recombines TRBV15 with TRBJ1-1, with a tentative D call TRBD1 (5 bases). The V gene's germline CDR1 is LNHNV and CDR2 YYDKDF (reference sequence). V lost 0 bases and J lost 4, with 18 bases in between. The CDR3 extends over 17 amino acids. The CDR3 sequence is CATSRDKGVGRGTEAFF. DNA for the CDR3: TGTGCCACCAGCAGAGATAAGGGCGTTGGTAGGGGCACTGAAGCTTTCTTT.

The CDR3 DNA follows: TGCAGCGTTGAAGGTCTGGCTAGCCAAGAGACCCAGTACTTC. Translation gives CSVEGLASQETQYF. This rearrangement joins TRBV29-1 to TRBJ2-5; no clear D. In germline, CDR1 is SQVTM, CDR2 ANQGSEA. This CDR3 contains 14 residues. The germline V and J ends were trimmed by 1 base and 1 base, with 10 bases remaining between them.

The chain has TRBV5-1 and TRBJ2-2; D perhaps matches TRBD2 (6 bases). The V end was cut by 4 bases, the J end by 7 bases, with 11 bases between. Germline values: CDR1 SGHRS, CDR2 YFSETQ. The CDR3 covers 13 residues. CDR3 nucleotides: TGCGCCAGCAGCCCGATAGCGGTCGGGGAGCTGTTTTTT. Its translation is CASSPIAVGELFF.

The sample holds a few counts of this clone. The V call is TRBV28, the J call TRBJ1-4; the match to TRBD1 covers 12 bases. The CDR3 sequence is 18 residues long. Germline trimming cut 5 bases from V and 4 bases from J; bases unmatched to any gene: 11. Germline lookup yields CDR1 MDHEN and CDR2 SYDVKM. CDR3 protein: CASSPMPGQGAINEKLFF. DNA for the CDR3: TGTGCCAGCAGTCCAATGCCGGGACAGGGGGCTATTAATGAAAAACTGTTTTTT.

The chain joins TRBV4-3 to TRBJ1-3, with TRBD1 as a possible D gene (6 bases). The CDR3 sequence is 18 residues long. Germline V CDR1 and CDR2: LGHNA, YSLEER. The V end was cut by 1 base, the J end by 2 bases, with 18 bases between. CDR3 protein: CASSQVPYRDPPGNTIYF. The CDR3 region has the DNA TGCGCCAGCAGCCAAGTTCCATACAGGGATCCCCCTGGAAACACCATATATTTT.

V and J are TRBV19 and TRBJ1-3; D is ambiguous. CDR3 size: 12 residues. The V end lost 4 bases, the J end lost 4 bases, and 5 bases lay between the germline ends. Germline V gene lookup returns CDR1 LNHDA and CDR2 SQIVND (reference sequence). The CDR3 nucleotides read TGTGCCAGTAGTACCCGGGGAAACACCATATATTTT. This encodes CASSTRGNTIYF.

The rearrangement links TRBV28 to TRBJ2-7, with 11 bases lining up with TRBD2. In germline, CDR1 is MDHEN, CDR2 SYDVKM. Losses at the gene ends were 7 bases for V and 7 bases for J; bases not matched to a gene: 9. This CDR3 is 14 amino acids long. CDR3 amino acids: CASTLAGGIGEQYF. The CDR3 bases are TGTGCCAGCACTCTAGCGGGAGGTATTGGAGAGCAGTACTTC.

This chain uses TRBV28 with TRBJ2-1, with D unclear. The V gene's germline CDR1 is MDHEN and CDR2 SYDVKM. The CDR3 sequence is 13 residues long. V was clipped by 3 bases and J by 7 bases, with 10 bases between them. CDR3 sequence: CASSFSMRNEQFF. CDR3 DNA sequence: TGTGCCAGCAGTTTTTCGATGAGGAATGAGCAGTTCTTC. Supplemented by reference TRBV28 and TRBJ2-1, the full variable domain reads DVKVTQSSRYLVKRTGEKVFLECVQDMDHENMFWYRQDPGLGLRLIYFSYDVKMKEKGDIPEGYSVSREKKERFSLILESASTNQTSMYLCASSFSMRNEQFFGPGTRLTVL.

The chain employs TRBV27 and TRBJ1-4; TRBD1 agrees at 9 bases. There are 15 residues in the CDR3. Germline values: CDR1 MNHEY, CDR2 SMNVEV (reference sequence). Losses at the gene ends were 5 bases for V and 7 bases for J; bases not matched to a gene: 8. The CDR3 sequence is CASSQQGAQGEKLFF. The CDR3 DNA follows: TGTGCCAGCAGTCAACAGGGGGCGCAGGGTGAAAAACTGTTTTTT.

In its sample, this clone was seen once. V and J are TRBV21-1 and TRBJ2-7; the table calls TRBD1, which could not be checked here. TRBV21-1 is termed a pseudogene. The CDR3 sequence is 16 residues long. The CDR3 coding sequence is TGTGCCAGCAGCAATCATCCGGGACAGAACACCTACGAGCAGTACTTC. This encodes CASSNHPGQNTYEQYF.

V is TRBV7-3 and J is TRBJ2-7; 8 bases match TRBD1. The CDR3 has 14 amino acids. With 0 bases clipped from V and 6 bases from J, the junction kept 4 bases outside the gene matches. Germline CDR1 reads SGHTA; CDR2 reads FQGTGA. The CDR3 sequence: CASSLTQGASEQYF. For the CDR3, the DNA is TGTGCCAGCAGCTTAACCCAGGGGGCGAGCGAGCAGTACTTC.

The chain is built from TRBV7-3 and TRBJ2-2, with D possibly being TRBD1 (6 bases). The germline V gene encodes CDR1 SGHTA and CDR2 FQGTGA. V dropped 2 bases and J dropped 4 bases, with 11 bases sitting between them. The CDR3 contains 15 residues. The CDR3 DNA follows: TGTGCCAGCAGCTTAGGGGGCCTAACCACCGGGGAGCTGTTTTTT. This encodes CASSLGGLTTGELFF.

The chain employs TRBV4-1 and TRBJ2-1; a possible D gene is TRBD2 (7 bases). Deletions cut 0 bases from V and 4 bases from J, with 19 bases between. This CDR3 has 18 amino acids. Per germline, CDR1 MGHRA and CDR2 YSYEKL. Here the CDR3 DNA reads TGCGCCAGCAGCCAAGATCGGGGAGGGGGGCCAGCTTACAATGAGCAGTTCTTC. Amino acid sequence: CASSQDRGGGPAYNEQFF.

The V and J genes are TRBV30 and TRBJ1-5, with D possibly matching TRBD1 (6 bases). CDR1 and CDR2 from the germline V gene are GTSNPN and SVGIG (reference sequence). V was cut by 8 bases and J by 1 base, with 18 bases left in between. This CDR3 has 15 amino acids. In DNA, the CDR3 is TGTGCCAGCTCTATGACAGGCGTAAGCAATCAGCCCCAGCATTTT. Translation: CASSMTGVSNQPQHF.

J is TRBJ1-4 and V is TRBV6-2 or TRBV6-3, with D maybe TRBD1 (6 bases). CDR3 size: 14 residues. From germline, CDR1 is MNHEY and CDR2 SVGEGT. The V end was cut by 1 base, the J end by 5 bases, with 8 bases between. CDR3 sequence (DNA): TGTGCCAGCAGTTACTTACAGGGAAATGAAAAACTGTTTTTT. It translates to CASSYLQGNEKLFF.

V usage is TRBV9 and J usage is TRBJ2-5, with 9 bases lining up with TRBD2. With 3 bases clipped from V and 5 bases from J, the junction kept 5 bases outside the gene matches. The CDR3 extends over 14 amino acids. Germline V gene sequence: CDR1 SGDLS, CDR2 YYNGEE. This CDR3 is CASSGGLARETQYF. CDR3 nucleotides: TGTGCCAGCAGCGGTGGACTAGCGAGGGAGACCCAGTACTTC. Full variable domain (outside the CDR3, taken from reference TRBV9 and TRBJ2-5): DSGVTQTPKHLITATGQRVTLRCSPRSGDLSVYWYQQSLDQGLQFLIQYYNGEERAKGNILERFSAQQFPDLHSELNLSSLELGDSALYFCASSGGLARETQYFGPGTRLLVL.

The CDR3 DNA is TGCAGTGCTAGTCGTAGAGATTTGGAGACCCAGTACTTC. Its translation is CSASRRDLETQYF. This chain uses TRBV20-1 with TRBJ2-5; D gene ambiguous. The germline V gene encodes CDR1 DFQATT and CDR2 SNEGSKA (reference sequence). This CDR3 region has 13 residues. Deletions cut 3 bases from V and 5 bases from J, with 13 bases between.

The rearrangement joins TRBV19 to TRBJ2-7; possibly TRBD2 for D (5 bases). This CDR3 is 13 amino acids long. Trimming took 4 bases from V and 3 from J, leaving 10 bases between them. Germline CDR1 and CDR2: LNHDA and SQIVND (reference sequence). Here the CDR3 reads CASSTDSNYEQYF. The CDR3 DNA is TGTGCCAGTAGTACGGACTCCAACTACGAGCAGTACTTC.

The V and J genes are TRBV28 and TRBJ2-5, with a weak D call TRBD1 (6 bases). The CDR3 spans 13 residues. The germline CDR1 and CDR2 sequences are MDHEN and SYDVKM. V was shortened by 5 bases and J by 5 bases, with 12 bases between the two germline ends. The CDR3 sequence: CASSGTLGETQYF. The CDR3 nucleotides are TGTGCCAGCAGTGGGACACTGGGGGAGACCCAGTACTTC.

The V gene is TRBV5-8, the J gene TRBJ2-5; 7 bases map to TRBD2. CDR3 length: 14 residues. Germline V gene data show CDR1 as SGHTS and CDR2 as YDEGEE. With V trimmed by 3 bases and J by 1 base, 3 bases remained unmatched. CDR3: CASSWGRGQETQYF. The CDR3 coding sequence is TGTGCCAGCAGCTGGGGGAGGGGCCAAGAGACCCAGTACTTC. Complete variable domain (other parts from reference TRBV5-8 and TRBJ2-5): EAGVTQSPTHLIKTRGQQATLRCSPISGHTSVYWYQQALGLGLQFLLWYDEGEERNRGNFPPRFSGRQFPNYSSELNVNALELEDSALYLCASSWGRGQETQYFGPGTRLLVL.